These 10 T cell receptor beta chains share one sample of origin, sequenced in a study of regulatory T cells in long-lasting Graves disease. Time point given: newly diagnosed GD, antithyroid drugs for less than 3 months. Making the TCR library involved RNA that had been extracted from PBMCs. The TCR beta library used iRepertoire HTBI primers with Arm-PCR amplification of CDR3. MiXCR was run by TCRdb on the multiplex PCR reads, yielding one entry per CDR3 protein. The sample has just over 600,000 distinct CDR3 sequences, roughly 16% seen once. These data are also associated with another study on T cells in Graves' hyperthyroidism and ophthalmopathy.

Here the sequenced sample was peripheral blood mononuclear cells (PBMCs), taken at new diagnosis, from a patient treated with antithyroid drugs. The source is a woman in her twenties or thirties with Graves disease.

This clonotype has just a few counts. V gene TRBV5-1 combines with J gene TRBJ2-2, with 7 bases matching TRBD1. The CDR3 sequence is 13 residues long. The V segment lost 8 bases and the J segment 9 bases; nucleotides outside the gene matches: 10. The germline V gene has CDR1 SGHRS and CDR2 YFSETQ. CDR3 sequence: CASSTGSVRELFF. The CDR3, as DNA: TGCGCCAGTTCGACAGGGTCTGTCAGGGAGCTGTTTTTT.

This clonotype was picked up many times. This chain links TRBV27 with TRBJ2-7, with 10 bases lining up with TRBD1. The CDR3 has 15 amino acids. V shed 0 bases and J 5 bases; nucleotides not matched to a gene: 4. Germline V gives CDR1 MNHEY, CDR2 SMNVEV (reference sequence). The CDR3 DNA follows: TGTGCCAGCAGTTTATCGGGACAGGGGCGGGACGAGCAGTACTTC. Translated, it gives CASSLSGQGRDEQYF.

CDR3 DNA sequence: TGTGCCTGGAGTGTGACTAGCGGGAGCCATGAGCAGTTCTTC. This gives the protein CAWSVTSGSHEQFF. The rearrangement joins TRBV30 to TRBJ2-1; TRBD2 agrees at 12 bases. With V trimmed by 0 bases and J by 8 bases, 2 bases remained unmatched. The CDR3 consists of 14 residues. Germline V gives CDR1 GTSNPN, CDR2 SVGIG (reference sequence).

This sequence joins TRBV7-9 and TRBJ2-5; D perhaps matches TRBD1 (6 bases). Germline V gene data show CDR1 as SEHNR and CDR2 as FQNEAQ (reference sequence). The V end lost 6 bases, the J end lost 0 bases, and 11 bases lay between the germline ends. The CDR3 sequence is 14 residues long. The CDR3 coding sequence is TGTGCCAGCAGGCGTACAGGGTACCAAGAGACCCAGTACTTC. Translated, it gives CASRRTGYQETQYF.

This clonotype was picked up a small number of times. This chain links TRBV2 with TRBJ2-3; D uncertain. This CDR3 has 16 amino acids. Germline lookup yields CDR1 SNHLY and CDR2 FYNNEI. V lost 1 base, J lost 2 bases, and 13 bases lay in between. The CDR3 loop is CASSEGTGRSTDTQYF. CDR3 DNA sequence: TGTGCCAGCAGTGAAGGTACTGGCAGATCCACAGATACGCAGTATTTT.

In this sample, this clonotype turned up a few times. The J gene is TRBJ2-5, the V gene TRBV5-1, with 11 bases identical to TRBD2. The junction had 3 bases not matched to a gene; V was cut back by 4 bases and J by 1 base. Germline V gene lookup returns CDR1 SGHRS and CDR2 YFSETQ. There are 15 residues in the CDR3. The CDR3 nucleotides read TGCGCCAGCAGCGCTAGCGGGAGGAGCCAAGAGACCCAGTACTTC. Its translation: CASSASGRSQETQYF.

Concerning this clonotype: This may come from a read error, since a much larger clone is one base off. The chain uses TRBV20-1 and TRBJ2-3; D is ambiguous. The germline V gene encodes CDR1 DFQATT and CDR2 SNEGSKA (reference sequence). This CDR3 region has 10 residues. CDR3 sequence: CSAGTDTQYF. Written as DNA, the CDR3 is TGCAGTGCTGGCACCGATACGCAGTATTTT.

The chain uses TRBV9 and TRBJ2-1, with 13 bases matching TRBD2. V lost 1 base, J lost 3 bases, and 16 bases stayed unmatched. The CDR3 sequence is 21 residues long. Per the germline V gene, CDR1 is SGDLS and CDR2 is YYNGEE. CDR3 DNA sequence: TGTGCCAGCAGCGTACAAGCAAGGACTAGCGGGAGTGTGGTAGGCTACAATGAGCAGTTCTTC. It is translated as CASSVQARTSGSVVGYNEQFF.

This clonotype was seen at least ten times. This chain's CDR3 is CASSFKSNKQGDLSYEQYF. CDR3 bases: TGTGCCAGCAGCTTTAAGTCGAACAAACAGGGGGATCTGTCCTACGAGCAGTACTTC. The rearrangement joins TRBV7-2 to TRBJ2-7; 8 nucleotides match TRBD1. J lost 1 base, V lost 3 bases, and 17 bases had no gene match. CDR3 size: 19 residues. Germline V lookup: CDR1 SGHTA, CDR2 FQGNSA.

This clonotype came up a few times. This may stem from a read error, because a much larger clone lies one nucleotide away. The V gene is TRBV24-1, the J gene TRBJ1-1; 7 nucleotides agree with TRBD1. CDR1 and CDR2 from the germline V gene are KGHDR and SFDVKD. The length of the CDR3 is 13 residues. The CDR3: CATSRGRNAEAFF. CDR3 DNA: TGTGCCACCAGTAGGGGGCGGAACGCTGAAGCTTTCTTT.